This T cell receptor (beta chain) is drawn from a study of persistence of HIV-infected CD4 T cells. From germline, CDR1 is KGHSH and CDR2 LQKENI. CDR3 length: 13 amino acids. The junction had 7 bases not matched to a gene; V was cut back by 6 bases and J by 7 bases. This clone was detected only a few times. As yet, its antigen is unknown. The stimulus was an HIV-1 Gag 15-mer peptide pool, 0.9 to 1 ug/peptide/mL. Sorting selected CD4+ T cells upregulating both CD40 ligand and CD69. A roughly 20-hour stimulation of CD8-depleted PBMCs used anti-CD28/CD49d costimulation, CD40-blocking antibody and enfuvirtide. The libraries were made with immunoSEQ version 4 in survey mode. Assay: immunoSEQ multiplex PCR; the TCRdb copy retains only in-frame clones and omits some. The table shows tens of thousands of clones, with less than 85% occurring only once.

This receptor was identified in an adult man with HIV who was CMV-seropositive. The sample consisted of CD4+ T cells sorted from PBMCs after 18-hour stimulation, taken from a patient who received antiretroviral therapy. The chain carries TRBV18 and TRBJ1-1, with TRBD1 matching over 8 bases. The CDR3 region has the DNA TGTGCCAGCTCCCCGAAAGACAGGGGTGAAGCTTTCTTT. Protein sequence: CASSPKDRGEAFF.